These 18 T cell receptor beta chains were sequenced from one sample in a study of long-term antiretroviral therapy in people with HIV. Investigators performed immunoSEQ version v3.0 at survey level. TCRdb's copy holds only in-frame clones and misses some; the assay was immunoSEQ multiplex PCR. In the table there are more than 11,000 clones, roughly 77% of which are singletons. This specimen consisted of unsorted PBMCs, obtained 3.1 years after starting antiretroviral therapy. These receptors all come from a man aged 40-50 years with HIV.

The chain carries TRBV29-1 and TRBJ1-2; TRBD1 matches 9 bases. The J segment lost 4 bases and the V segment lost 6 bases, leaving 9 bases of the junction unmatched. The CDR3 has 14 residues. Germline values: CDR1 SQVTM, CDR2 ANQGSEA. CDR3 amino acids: CSVLFTGGFYGYTF. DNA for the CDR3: TGCAGCGTCCTTTTTACAGGGGGCTTCTATGGCTACACCTTC.

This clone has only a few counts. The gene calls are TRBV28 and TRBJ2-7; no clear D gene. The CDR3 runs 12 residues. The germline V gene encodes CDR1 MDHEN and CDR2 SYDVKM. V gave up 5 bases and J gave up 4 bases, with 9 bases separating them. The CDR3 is CASSPELYEQYF. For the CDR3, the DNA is TGTGCCAGCAGTCCCGAGCTTTACGAGCAGTACTTC. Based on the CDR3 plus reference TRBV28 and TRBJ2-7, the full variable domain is DVKVTQSSRYLVKRTGEKVFLECVQDMDHENMFWYRQDPGLGLRLIYFSYDVKMKEKGDIPEGYSVSREKKERFSLILESASTNQTSMYLCASSPELYEQYFGPGTRLTVT.

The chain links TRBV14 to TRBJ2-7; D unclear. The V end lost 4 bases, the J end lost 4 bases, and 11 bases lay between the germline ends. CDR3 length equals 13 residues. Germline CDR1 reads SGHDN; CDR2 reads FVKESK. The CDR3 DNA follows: TGTGCCAGCAGCCCATCGACTGCTTACGAGCAGTACTTC. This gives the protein CASSPSTAYEQYF.

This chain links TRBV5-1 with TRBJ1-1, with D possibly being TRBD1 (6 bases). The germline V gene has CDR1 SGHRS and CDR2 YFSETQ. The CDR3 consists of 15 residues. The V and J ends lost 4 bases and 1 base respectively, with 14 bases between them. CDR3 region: CASSPTGHPNTEAFF. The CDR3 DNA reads TGCGCCAGCAGCCCCACGGGACACCCGAACACTGAAGCTTTCTTT.

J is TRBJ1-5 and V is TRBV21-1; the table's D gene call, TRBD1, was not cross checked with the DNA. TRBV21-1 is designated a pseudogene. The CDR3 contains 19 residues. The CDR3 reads CASSAPTWWAGVSNQPQHF. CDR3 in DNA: TGTGCCAGCAGCGCCCCAACATGGTGGGCAGGGGTTAGCAATCAGCCCCAGCATTTT.

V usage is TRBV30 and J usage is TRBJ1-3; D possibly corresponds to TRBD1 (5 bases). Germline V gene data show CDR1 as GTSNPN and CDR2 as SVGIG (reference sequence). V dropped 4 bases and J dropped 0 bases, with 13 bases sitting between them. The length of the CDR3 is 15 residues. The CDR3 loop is CAWNTKGLSGNTIYF. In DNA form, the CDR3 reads TGTGCCTGGAACACTAAGGGACTCTCTGGAAACACCATATATTTT. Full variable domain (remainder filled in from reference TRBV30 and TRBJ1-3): SQTIHQWPATLVQPVGSPLSLECTVEGTSNPNLYWYRQAAGRGLQLLFYSVGIGQISSEVPQNLSASRPQDRQFILSSKKLLLSDSGFYLCAWNTKGLSGNTIYFGEGSWLTVV.

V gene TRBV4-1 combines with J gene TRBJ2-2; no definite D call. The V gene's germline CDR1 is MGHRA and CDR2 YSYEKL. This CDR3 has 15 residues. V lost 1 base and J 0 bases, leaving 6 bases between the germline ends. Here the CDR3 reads CASSQGAANTGELFF. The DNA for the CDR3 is TGCGCCAGCAGCCAAGGGGCTGCGAACACCGGGGAGCTGTTTTTT.

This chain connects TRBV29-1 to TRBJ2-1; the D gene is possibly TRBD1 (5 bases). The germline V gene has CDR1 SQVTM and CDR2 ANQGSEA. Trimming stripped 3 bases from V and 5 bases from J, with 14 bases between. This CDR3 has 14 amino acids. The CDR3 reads CSVDGQGSHNEQFF. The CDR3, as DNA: TGCAGCGTTGACGGGCAGGGATCTCACAATGAGCAGTTCTTC.

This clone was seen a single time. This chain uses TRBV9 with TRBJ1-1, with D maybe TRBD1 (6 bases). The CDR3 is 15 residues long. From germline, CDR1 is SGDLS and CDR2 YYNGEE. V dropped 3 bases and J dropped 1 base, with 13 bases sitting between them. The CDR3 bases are TGTGCCAGCAGCGGATCCGGGACACCGAACACTGAAGCTTTCTTT. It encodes CASSGSGTPNTEAFF.

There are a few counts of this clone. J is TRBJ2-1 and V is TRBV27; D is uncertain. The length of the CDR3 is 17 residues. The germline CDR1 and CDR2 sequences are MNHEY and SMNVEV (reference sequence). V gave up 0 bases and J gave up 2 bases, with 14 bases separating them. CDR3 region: CASSLSPSQAAYNEQFF. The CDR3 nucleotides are TGTGCCAGCAGTTTATCCCCGTCGCAGGCCGCCTACAATGAGCAGTTCTTC.

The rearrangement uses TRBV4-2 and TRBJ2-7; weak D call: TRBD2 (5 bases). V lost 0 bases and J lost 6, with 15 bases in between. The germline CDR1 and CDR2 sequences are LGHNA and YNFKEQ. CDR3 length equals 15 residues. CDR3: CASSQDPDFEGEQYF. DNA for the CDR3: TGTGCCAGCAGCCAAGACCCCGACTTTGAGGGCGAGCAGTACTTC.

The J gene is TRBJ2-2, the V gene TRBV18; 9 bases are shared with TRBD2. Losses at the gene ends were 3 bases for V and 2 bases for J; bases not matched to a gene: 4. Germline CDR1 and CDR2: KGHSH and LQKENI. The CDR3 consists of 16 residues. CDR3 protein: CASSPVAGANTGELFF. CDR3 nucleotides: TGTGCCAGCTCACCGGTAGCGGGGGCAAACACCGGGGAGCTGTTTTTT.

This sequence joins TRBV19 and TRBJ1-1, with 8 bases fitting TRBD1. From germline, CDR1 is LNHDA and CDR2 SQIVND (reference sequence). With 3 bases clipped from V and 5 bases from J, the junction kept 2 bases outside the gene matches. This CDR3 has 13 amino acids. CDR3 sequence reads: CASSIYRGTEAFF. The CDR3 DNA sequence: TGTGCCAGTAGTATTTACAGGGGGACTGAAGCTTTCTTT.

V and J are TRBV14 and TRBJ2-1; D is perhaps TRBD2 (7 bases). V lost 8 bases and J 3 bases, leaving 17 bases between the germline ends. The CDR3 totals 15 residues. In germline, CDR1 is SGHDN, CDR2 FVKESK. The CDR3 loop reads CASGKGGTFYNEQFF. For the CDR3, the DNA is TGTGCCAGCGGCAAGGGGGGGACTTTCTACAATGAGCAGTTCTTC.

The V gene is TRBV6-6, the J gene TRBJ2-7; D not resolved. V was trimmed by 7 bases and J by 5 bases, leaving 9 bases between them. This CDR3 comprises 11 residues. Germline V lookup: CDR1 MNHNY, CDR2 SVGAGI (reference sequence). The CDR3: CASKFHHEQYF. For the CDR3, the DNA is TGTGCCAGCAAGTTCCACCACGAGCAGTACTTC.

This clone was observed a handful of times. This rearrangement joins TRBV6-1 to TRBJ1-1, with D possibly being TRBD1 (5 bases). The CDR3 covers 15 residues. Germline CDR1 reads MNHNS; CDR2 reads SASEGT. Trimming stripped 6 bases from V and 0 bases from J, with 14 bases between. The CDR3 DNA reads TGTGCCAGCAGGTTGGCAGGGACCATGAACACTGAAGCTTTCTTT. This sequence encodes CASRLAGTMNTEAFF.

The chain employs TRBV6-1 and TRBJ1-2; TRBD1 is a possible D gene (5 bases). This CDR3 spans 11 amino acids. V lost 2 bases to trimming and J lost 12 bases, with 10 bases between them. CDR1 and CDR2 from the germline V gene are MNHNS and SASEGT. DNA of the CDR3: TGTGCCAGCAGTGAACATGGGGGAAACACCTTC. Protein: CASSEHGGNTF.

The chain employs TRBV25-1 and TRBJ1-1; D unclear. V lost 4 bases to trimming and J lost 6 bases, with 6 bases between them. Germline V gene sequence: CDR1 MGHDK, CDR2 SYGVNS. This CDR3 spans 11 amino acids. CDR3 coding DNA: TGTGCCAGCAGTGGGACGGCTGAAGCTTTCTTT. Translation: CASSGTAEAFF.